The 25 T cell receptor beta chains in this list originate from one sample, sequenced in a study of shared clonotypes between healthy human individuals. Repertoires were generated with immunoSEQ multiplex PCR, while TCRdb's copy carries only in-frame clones and drops some. The sample yields hundreds of thousands of clones, approximately 74% seen once. Material: memory CD4+ T cells sorted from blood. This sample's subset: CD45RA-negative fraction. Receptor source: a woman in her thirties in good health.

This clone occurred once. The V call is TRBV18, the J call TRBJ2-3; 14 bases line up with TRBD2. Trimming at V came to 3 bases and at J to 3 bases, leaving 5 bases not matched to a gene. The germline gives CDR1 KGHSH, CDR2 LQKENI. The CDR3 has 17 amino acids. CDR3 DNA sequence: TGTGCCAGCTCACCCGGACTAGCGGGAGGAATGACAGATACGCAGTATTTT. Amino acids: CASSPGLAGGMTDTQYF.

The J gene is TRBJ1-1, the V gene TRBV14, with 9 bases identical to TRBD1. This CDR3 spans 13 amino acids. Germline CDR1 is SGHDN and CDR2 is FVKESK. V trimming: 4 bases; J trimming: 9 bases; junction bases outside the gene matches: 6. The CDR3 DNA follows: TGTGCCAGCAGCCCTGACAGGGGGGTGCAAGCTTTCTTT. It specifies CASSPDRGVQAFF.

The chain employs TRBV28 and TRBJ2-7; a possible D gene is TRBD1 (6 bases). The CDR3 runs to 13 residues. Trimming stripped 6 bases from V and 7 bases from J, with 16 bases between. Germline V lookup: CDR1 MDHEN, CDR2 SYDVKM. The CDR3 sequence: CASRSQGLGEQYF. CDR3 DNA: TGTGCCAGCAGATCTCAGGGGCTGGGGGAGCAGTACTTC.

The chain carries TRBV7-9 and TRBJ2-1; the match to TRBD2 covers 9 bases. This CDR3 contains 19 residues. Germline values: CDR1 SEHNR, CDR2 FQNEAQ (reference sequence). The ends lost 0 bases at V and 5 bases at J; junction bases unmatched: 14. CDR3 loop: CASSLARSLAGSKDNEQFF. The CDR3 DNA reads TGTGCCAGCAGCTTAGCGCGTAGCCTAGCGGGATCTAAAGACAATGAGCAGTTCTTC.

The chain recombines TRBV5-1 with TRBJ1-1; D gene uncertain. The CDR3 loop spans 13 amino acids. Trimming left V 4 bases short and J 6 bases short, with 13 bases between. Germline CDR1 SGHRS, CDR2 YFSETQ. CDR3 amino acids: CASSLGGYSEAFF. Written as DNA, the CDR3 is TGCGCCAGCAGCCTGGGTGGTTATTCTGAAGCTTTCTTT. Full variable domain (rest looked up from reference TRBV5-1 and TRBJ1-1): KAGVTQTPRYLIKTRGQQVTLSCSPISGHRSVSWYQQTPGQGLQFLFEYFSETQRNKGNFPGRFSGRQFSNSRSEMNVSTLELGDSALYLCASSLGGYSEAFFGQGTRLTVV.

V gene TRBV20-1 combines with J gene TRBJ1-1; D is possibly TRBD1 (6 bases). The V and J ends lost 8 bases and 11 bases respectively, with 18 bases between them. This CDR3 is built from 11 residues. Germline lookup yields CDR1 DFQATT and CDR2 SNEGSKA (reference sequence). This CDR3 is CSPGSGTKAFF. The CDR3 DNA reads as TGCAGTCCAGGCTCCGGGACAAAGGCTTTCTTT.

This clone was seen a handful of times. The gene calls are TRBV6-5 and TRBJ1-4; 7 nucleotides agree with TRBD1. Germline V CDR1 and CDR2: MNHEY, SVGAGI. After removal of 6 bases from V and 8 bases from J, the junction contained 12 bases not matched to a gene. CDR3 size: 15 residues. CDR3 coding DNA: TGTGCCAGCAGGCGCTACAGAGGGGGCAACGAAAAACTGTTTTTT. This translates into CASRRYRGGNEKLFF.

Note on this clone: The sample carries other DNA sequences with the same CDR3. This chain joins TRBV7-2 and TRBJ2-1; TRBD2 might be the D (6 bases). Germline V gene data show CDR1 as SGHTA and CDR2 as FQGNSA. V dropped 2 bases and J dropped 4 bases, with 12 bases sitting between them. This CDR3 has 15 residues. The CDR3 sequence is CASSLSSGLYNEQFF. The CDR3 DNA follows: TGTGCCAGCAGCTTAAGTAGCGGACTGTACAATGAGCAGTTCTTC.

The V gene is TRBV18, the J gene TRBJ2-5; 9 bases are a match to TRBD2. Germline V gives CDR1 KGHSH, CDR2 LQKENI. With 2 bases clipped from V and 5 bases from J, the junction kept 6 bases outside the gene matches. The CDR3 runs to 15 residues. The CDR3 DNA sequence: TGTGCCAGCTCACCATGGGCTAGCGGGAAGGAGACCCAGTACTTC. Protein: CASSPWASGKETQYF.

This chain connects TRBV6-4 to TRBJ2-1, with 8 positions matching TRBD2. The CDR3 has 14 residues. CDR1 and CDR2 from the germline V gene are MRHNA and SNTAGT. With 2 bases clipped from V and 9 bases from J, the junction kept 6 bases outside the gene matches. In DNA, the CDR3 is TGTGCCAGCAGTGACAGAGGACTAGCCGGTGAGCAGTTCTTC. Its protein product is CASSDRGLAGEQFF.

The chain carries TRBV28 and TRBJ1-2; 7 nucleotides match TRBD1. Per the germline V gene, CDR1 is MDHEN and CDR2 is SYDVKM. Trimming cost V 6 bases and J 5 bases; bases outside gene matches: 9. The length of the CDR3 is 14 residues. This chain's CDR3 is CASRTSDRLYGYTF. The CDR3 coding sequence is TGTGCCAGCAGGACCTCGGACAGGCTATATGGCTACACCTTC.

The CDR3 nucleotides read TGTGCCAGCAGGCCAGGGGGAGATACGCAGTATTTT. Its translation: CASRPGGDTQYF. This chain connects TRBV6-1 to TRBJ2-3; 7 bases agree with TRBD1. This CDR3 spans 12 amino acids. Trimming took 6 bases from V and 5 from J; bases not matched to a gene: 2. In germline, CDR1 is MNHNS, CDR2 SASEGT.

The sample holds one count of this clone. V gene TRBV2 combines with J gene TRBJ2-7; D is unresolved. The CDR3 runs to 13 residues. Trimming shortened V by 4 bases and J by 6 bases, and 13 bases separated the two germline ends. Germline values: CDR1 SNHLY, CDR2 FYNNEI. In DNA, the CDR3 is TGTGCCAGCAGTGGGCCACCCAAGGGCGAGCAGTACTTC. It is translated as CASSGPPKGEQYF.

To note about this clone: Its ends do not fully match the called genes, so a read error is possible. V is TRBV5-1 and J is TRBJ2-1, with TRBD1 matching over 7 bases. CDR3 length: 15 amino acids. Germline V lookup: CDR1 SGHRS, CDR2 YFSETQ. CDR3 sequence reads: CASRLAGTAYNEQFF. CDR3 in DNA: TGCGCCAGCAGGTTGGCCGGGACAGCGTACAATGAGCAGTTCTTC.

This clone was observed a few times. The genes are TRBV28 and TRBJ1-1; D is unclear. The germline V gene has CDR1 MDHEN and CDR2 SYDVKM. The CDR3 is made up of 13 amino acids. The V and J ends lost 8 bases and 2 bases respectively, with 12 bases between them. CDR3: CASSWGSNTEAFF. In nucleotides, the CDR3 is TGTGCCAGCTCTTGGGGTTCTAACACTGAAGCTTTCTTT.

There are a few counts of this clone. The chain links TRBV28 to TRBJ2-3, with 10 bases identical to TRBD2. The germline V gene encodes CDR1 MDHEN and CDR2 SYDVKM. The junction had 8 bases not matched to a gene; V was cut back by 6 bases and J by 5 bases. The CDR3 has 15 residues. CDR3 sequence: CASSPIVAGGDTQYF. In DNA form, the CDR3 reads TGTGCCAGCAGCCCTATCGTAGCGGGAGGAGATACGCAGTATTTT.

The J gene is TRBJ2-5, the V gene TRBV5-4; D is uncertain. Germline assignment: CDR1 SGHNT and CDR2 YYREEE (reference sequence). This CDR3 spans 15 amino acids. The ends were cut back, 3 bases at V and 1 base at J, with 13 bases in the middle. CDR3 sequence reads: CASSSARHPQETQYF. The CDR3 DNA sequence: TGTGCCAGCAGCTCTGCCAGGCATCCCCAAGAGACCCAGTACTTC.

This clone occurred once. This rearrangement joins TRBV5-5 to TRBJ1-1, with 7 bases identical to TRBD1. Germline V gene data show CDR1 as SGHKS and CDR2 as YYEKEE (reference sequence). This CDR3 spans 13 amino acids. V shed 3 bases, J shed 4 bases, and the junction held 3 bases outside the gene matches. CDR3: CASSWEGATEAFF. In DNA form, the CDR3 reads TGTGCCAGCAGCTGGGAGGGGGCCACTGAAGCTTTCTTT.

This clone was seen a single time. The V call is TRBV27, the J call TRBJ2-2; D could derive from TRBD1 or TRBD2 (6 bases each). The CDR3 consists of 15 residues. Trimming cost V 5 bases and J 4 bases, with 14 bases left between them. Germline loops: CDR1 MNHEY, CDR2 SMNVEV (reference sequence). The CDR3: CASSQGGLRTGELFF. CDR3 sequence (DNA): TGTGCCAGCAGTCAAGGGGGACTTCGCACCGGGGAGCTGTTTTTT.

The J gene is TRBJ2-7, the V gene TRBV28; 8 positions match TRBD1. This CDR3 spans 15 amino acids. Germline assignment: CDR1 MDHEN and CDR2 SYDVKM. Germline trimming cut 7 bases from V and 1 base from J; bases unmatched to any gene: 9. CDR3 sequence: CASNLGQGSSYEQYF. The CDR3 nucleotides are TGTGCCAGCAATCTCGGACAGGGTTCGTCCTACGAGCAGTACTTC. The variable domain in full, completed from reference TRBV28 and TRBJ2-7, reads DVKVTQSSRYLVKRTGEKVFLECVQDMDHENMFWYRQDPGLGLRLIYFSYDVKMKEKGDIPEGYSVSREKKERFSLILESASTNQTSMYLCASNLGQGSSYEQYFGPGTRLTVT.

This clone was observed a few times. V usage is TRBV7-2 and J usage is TRBJ1-3, with TRBD1 as a possible D gene (5 bases). Trimming took 1 base from V and 4 from J, leaving 14 bases between them. CDR1 and CDR2 (germline): SGHTA, FQGNSA. This CDR3 comprises 16 residues. CDR3 loop: CASSLGAGPGGNTIYF. In nucleotides, the CDR3 is TGTGCCAGCAGCTTAGGGGCGGGCCCAGGGGGAAACACCATATATTTT.

The chain carries TRBV2 and TRBJ2-1; either TRBD1 or TRBD2 may supply D (6 bases each). The CDR3 spans 15 residues. Trimming stripped 5 bases from V and 4 bases from J, with 15 bases between. CDR1 is SNHLY and CDR2 is FYNNEI in the germline V gene. The CDR3 DNA is TGTGCCAGCAGTACCGGGGGCTTGGGATACAATGAGCAGTTCTTC. Translated, it gives CASSTGGLGYNEQFF.

V and J are TRBV10-3 and TRBJ2-7, with TRBD2 matching over 7 bases. This CDR3 is built from 14 residues. Germline trimming cut 5 bases from V and 6 bases from J; bases unmatched to any gene: 10. Germline V CDR1 and CDR2: ENHRY, SYGVKD. CDR3 DNA sequence: TGTGCCATCAGTTTCGGGGGGACTGGCAGCGAGCAGTACTTC. Protein: CAISFGGTGSEQYF.

The rearrangement uses TRBV2 and TRBJ2-3; 9 positions match TRBD2. Germline values: CDR1 SNHLY, CDR2 FYNNEI. J gave up 7 bases and V 6 bases, and 8 bases lay outside the gene matches. The CDR3 totals 14 residues. DNA of the CDR3: TGTGCCAGCAGGGTAGCGGGAGCAAAAAATACGCAGTATTTT. Protein: CASRVAGAKNTQYF.

The genes are TRBV15 and TRBJ2-7, with TRBD1 as a possible D gene (5 bases). CDR1 is LNHNV and CDR2 is YYDKDF in the germline V gene (reference sequence). The CDR3 length is 15 residues. The ends were cut back, 3 bases at V and 0 bases at J, with 12 bases in the middle. In nucleotides, the CDR3 is TGTGCCACCAGCAGCCTTTCAGGGTCCTCCTACGAGCAGTACTTC. Its protein is CATSSLSGSSYEQYF.